Described below is a single T cell receptor beta chain sequence and its context. The data stem from a study of blood T cell repertoires in COVID-19. Study details: The study drew acute and convalescent COVID-19 samples from the United States, Italy and Spain.

Only in-frame clones appear in the TCRdb table, and some are missing; sequencing was by immunoSEQ multiplex PCR. The repertoire holds approximately 76,000 clones, with 65% to 85% as singletons. Germline-derived CDR1 and CDR2 are SGHVS and FQNEAQ. The ends were cut back, 1 base at V and 2 bases at J, with 9 bases in the middle. The length of the CDR3 is 14 residues. Sequenced input: peripheral blood. The source of this sequence is a man older than 75 with active or convalescent COVID-19. The chain couples TRBV7-8 to TRBJ2-7, with a tentative D call TRBD1 (6 bases). CDR3 protein: CASSLGGQAYEQYF. The CDR3 DNA reads TGTGCCAGCAGCTTAGGGGGACAAGCCTACGAGCAGTACTTC.